This passage covers 2 T cell receptor beta chains from one sample sequenced in a study of spatial heterogeneity in lung cancer. These receptors have no known antigen. TCRdb ran MiXCR on the 5' RACE reads and lists one entry per CDR3 protein. In the table there are 4,500 to 6,500 distinct CDR3 sequences, approximately 6.5% of which are singletons. Specified time point: sample taken at primary tumor resection. Study observations and caveats: Tumor mutation counts were tracked by expanded intratumoral alpha and beta TCR counts.

The sample consisted of lung tumor tissue, taken at surgery. The origin of the receptors is a female donor with early-stage non-small cell lung cancer.

This clonotype came up many times. This beta chain slipped into a library made for alpha chains as a stray read, so its size is not meaningful. The chain combines TRBV7-9 with TRBJ2-1; TRBD2 aligns across 7 bases. CDR1 and CDR2 from the germline V gene are SEHNR and FQNEAQ (reference sequence). This CDR3 comprises 14 residues. The V segment lost 0 bases and the J segment 7 bases; nucleotides outside the gene matches: 3. The CDR3: CASSLAGGRNEQFF. CDR3 DNA: TGTGCCAGCAGCTTAGCGGGAGGGCGTAATGAGCAGTTCTTC.

This clonotype is medium-sized (0.01 to 0.1%) by share. The library was designed around alpha chains, so this beta chain is a stray read whose abundance carries little weight. The CDR3, as DNA: TGCGCCAGCAGCATGTACAGGTACCAAGAGACCCAGTACTTC. Translated: CASSMYRYQETQYF. V is TRBV5-1 and J is TRBJ2-5, with a tentative D call TRBD1 (5 bases). The V end lost 4 bases, the J end lost 0 bases, and 10 bases lay between the germline ends. The length of the CDR3 is 14 residues. Germline V gene lookup returns CDR1 SGHRS and CDR2 YFSETQ.